A selection of T cell receptor beta chains follows, all from one sample in a study of blood T cell repertoires in COVID-19. Profiled with immunoSEQ multiplex PCR; TCRdb holds only in-frame clones, not every one. The top ten hold 4.5% to 5.5% of the sample, which has some 200,000 clones, around four fifths seen once. The source material was peripheral blood. Receptors were obtained from a woman aged 70-85 years with COVID-19, enrolled during active disease. Both conserved end residues are part of each CDR3. The D gene is left open where the match is weak. The size of a clone is reported for some rows only, either as once, few or many, or as a class for expanded clones.

v_gene	j_gene	d_gene	abundance	CDR3aa	CDR3nt
TRBV11-2	TRBJ2-1	TRBD2	NA	CASTLASGTYNEQFF	TGTGCCAGCACCCTAGCTAGCGGGACCTACAATGAGCAGTTCTTC
TRBV10-3	TRBJ2-7	NA	NA	CAMGAGTLSYEQYF	TGTGCCATGGGGGCCGGGACACTATCCTACGAGCAGTACTTC
TRBV3-1/TRBV3-2	TRBJ2-1	NA	NA	CASSQEGRGGNEQFF	TGTGCCAGCAGCCAAGAAGGTAGGGGGGGCAATGAGCAGTTCTTC
TRBV5-6	TRBJ1-2	NA	NA	CASSSQGSFDGYTF	TGTGCCAGCAGCTCACAGGGTTCCTTCGATGGCTACACCTTC
TRBV7-2	TRBJ2-2	TRBD2	NA	CASRGLAGSYIGELFF	TGTGCCAGCAGGGGACTAGCGGGTTCATACATCGGGGAGCTGTTTTTT
TRBV19	TRBJ1-4	TRBD1	NA	CASSTSQGASEKLFF	TGTGCCAGTAGTACCTCACAGGGGGCTAGTGAAAAACTGTTTTTT
TRBV7-2	TRBJ1-4	TRBD1	NA	CASSPRHQGGEKLFF	TGTGCCAGCAGCCCCAGACACCAGGGGGGCGAAAAACTGTTTTTT
TRBV3-1/TRBV3-2	TRBJ1-6	NA	NA	CASRGGAGQNSPLHF	TGTGCCAGCAGGGGGGGGGCAGGGCAAAATTCACCCCTCCACTTT
TRBV4-1	TRBJ2-7	NA	few	CASSQGMEDPSYEQYF	TGCGCCAGCAGCCAAGGGATGGAGGACCCATCCTACGAGCAGTACTTC
TRBV9	TRBJ1-1	TRBD1	NA	CASAPGQGNTEAFF	TGTGCCAGCGCTCCGGGACAGGGAAACACTGAAGCTTTCTTT
TRBV3-1/TRBV3-2	TRBJ2-1	TRBD1	NA	CASSQGTDIYNEQFF	TGTGCCAGCAGCCAGGGGACAGACATATACAATGAGCAGTTCTTC
TRBV3-1/TRBV3-2	TRBJ2-1	TRBD2	NA	CASSQVTLAGATIEDEQFF	TGTGCCAGCAGCCAAGTCACTTTAGCGGGCGCCACCATAGAAGATGAGCAGTTCTTC
TRBV7-2	TRBJ2-7	NA	NA	CASSPSGGPYEQYF	TGTGCCAGCAGCCCCTCAGGAGGGCCCTACGAGCAGTACTTC
TRBV5-6	TRBJ2-3	TRBD1	once	CASSFSAGTGTDTQYF	TGTGCCAGCAGCTTCAGCGCCGGGACAGGGACAGATACGCAGTATTTT
TRBV29-1	TRBJ1-2	NA	NA	CSVETVNYGYTF	TGCAGCGTTGAGACAGTTAACTATGGCTACACCTTC
TRBV28	TRBJ1-1	NA	once	CASSNLRHKLEAFF	TGTGCCAGCAGTAACCTCCGACACAAGTTAGAAGCTTTCTTT
TRBV5-1	TRBJ1-6	TRBD1	NA	CASSPEGQSFAPLHF	TGCGCCAGCAGCCCAGAGGGACAGTCTTTTGCACCCCTCCACTTT
TRBV24-1	TRBJ2-3	TRBD2	NA	CATGLAGGPLTDTQYF	TGTGCCACAGGACTAGCGGGAGGGCCTCTCACAGATACGCAGTATTTT